The T cell receptor (beta chain) described here comes from a study of blood T cells in healthy people across ages. Whole-study findings and limits: When one million T cells were used, diversity estimates were thought to be underestimates.

V lost 0 bases to trimming and J lost 9 bases, with 9 bases between them. Germline V gives CDR1 SGHDN, CDR2 FVKESK. CDR3 size: 13 residues. For the second PCR, which ran for roughly 7 to 11 cycles, a sample-barcoded 5' primer and a J-beta primer mix were used. TCRdb independently ran MiXCR on the 5' RACE reads; one entry per CDR3 protein. The profile shows 650,000 to 900,000 distinct CDR3 sequences, 62% of them singletons. Concerning this clonotype itself: Its antigen is as yet unknown.

The rearrangement uses TRBV14 and TRBJ2-1; D is unclear. The specimen sequenced was blood. This receptor was obtained from a man aged 30 to 45 in good health. This CDR3 is CASSQDYVAEQFF. In DNA, the CDR3 is TGTGCCAGCAGCCAAGATTATGTGGCTGAGCAGTTCTTC.